This TCR beta chain was sequenced during a study of somatic mutations in T cells in chronic GVHD (dated by TCRdb to 2018 to 2021). Genomic DNA was isolated and then used for TCRbeta deep sequencing. TCRbeta CDR3 sequencing and initial data processing were performed as a commercial service with the immunoSEQ assay. In the authors' own workflow: Reads were demultiplexed, adapter and primer sequences were removed, similar clones were merged by frequency-ratio clustering, and V, D, J genes were annotated with IMGT. TCRdb stores this immuneACCESS table with in-frame sequences only. Part of the clones is absent; in the studies checked, under half of the shortfall reflects unresolved V genes, and no reason is known for the rest. Clonal size and the V and J genes are those of that table, whereas D and trimming came from the DNA. A total of 13,000 or so clones appear in this sample, over 65% of them only once. The ten largest account for approximately 31% of the sample.

A note on this clone: Its antigen is unknown. Per-nucleotide qualities are absent, and no much larger clonotype sits a single base away.

Between the V and J ends, shortened by 11 bases and 6 bases respectively, the junction contains 15 bases. From a lookup of the germline V gene, CDR1 and CDR2 are MDHEN and SYDVKM. Taken from cysteine to phenylalanine, the CDR3 has 12 residues. Only the CDR3 region is kept as DNA, spanning 36 bases read in frame from base 1. For sorting, staining was done with anti-CD3, anti-CD4, anti-CD8 and a Vbeta20 antibody from the IOTest Beta Mark kit on a FACSAria III, reaching purity above 98%. Mononuclear cells were isolated by Ficoll-Paque PLUS density gradient centrifugation from peripheral blood that had been collected in sodium heparin tubes. CD4+ Vbeta20+, CD4+ Vbeta20-, and CD8+ T cell fractions were FACS-sorted before TCRbeta deep sequencing.

The material sequenced was Vbeta20-negative CD4+ T cells from blood. The cell subset or site label on this specimen signifies: CD4+ T cells sorted as TCR Vbeta20 negative by flow cytometry. This sequence originates from a male patient aged 45-60 years with chronic graft-versus-host disease. The graft donor may be the source of some T cells after a transplant. The rearrangement combines TRBV28 with TRBJ2-3, with a tentative D gene TRBD2 over 6 matching bases. The CDR3 reads CAAGGHGDTQYF. The base sequence is TGTGCCGCTGGAGGGCACGGGGATACGCAGTATTTT.